Listed below are T cell receptor beta chains from one sample, sequenced in a study of control samples from healthy donors and cancer patients. Using immunoSEQ multiplex PCR, the repertoire was profiled, and TCRdb retains in-frame clones only, with some absent. The table shows fewer than 200,000 clones, with 80% to 95% occurring only once. The source material was blood. These receptors were obtained from a young man in good health. CDR3s include the opening cysteine and the closing phenylalanine or tryptophan. The order of the fields is clone size, V gene, J gene, D gene, CDR3 protein, CDR3 DNA. D genes are given only for firm matches. Size is omitted from some rows. Given values are once, few, many or a class for expanded clones.

NA	TRBV15	TRBJ2-7	NA	CATSRDPQGPNEQYF	TGTGCCACCAGCAGAGATCCGCAGGGTCCGAACGAGCAGTACTTC
NA	TRBV5-1	TRBJ2-3	NA	CASSFEGTDTQYF	TGCGCCAGCAGCTTTGAGGGCACAGATACGCAGTATTTT
NA	TRBV5-1	TRBJ1-1	TRBD1	CASSLPSGRGPYGSNTEAFF	TGCGCCAGCAGCCTACCTAGCGGCAGGGGGCCGTACGGATCGAACACTGAAGCTTTCTTT
NA	TRBV7-9	TRBJ2-1	NA	CASSSRSSYNEQFF	TGTGCCAGCAGCTCCAGATCCTCCTACAATGAGCAGTTCTTC
once	TRBV3-1/TRBV3-2	TRBJ2-2	NA	CASSQRENTGELFF	TGTGCCAGCAGCCAAAGGGAGAACACCGGGGAGCTGTTTTTT
NA	TRBV11-2	TRBJ1-6	NA	CASSLVTLGSPLHF	TGTGCCAGCAGCTTAGTAACCCTTGGATCACCCCTCCACTTT
NA	TRBV19	TRBJ2-6	TRBD1	CASTGDRGPGANVLTF	TGTGCCAGTACTGGGGACAGGGGGCCCGGGGCCAACGTCCTGACTTTC
NA	TRBV19	TRBJ2-3	NA	CASSTQGPDTQYF	TGTGCCAGTAGTACACAGGGACCAGATACGCAGTATTTT
NA	TRBV24-1	TRBJ1-2	TRBD1	CATSDGIQGQGARGYTF	TGTGCCACCAGTGATGGAATACAGGGACAGGGGGCGCGGGGCTACACCTTC
NA	TRBV6-1	TRBJ2-2	NA	CASSEARRGIGGELFF	TGTGCCAGCAGTGAAGCGCGTAGGGGTATAGGCGGGGAGCTGTTTTTT
once	TRBV18	TRBJ1-4	NA	CASSPSTGAEKLFF	TGTGCCAGCTCACCATCAACCGGGGCCGAAAAACTGTTTTTT
NA	TRBV25-1	TRBJ1-1	NA	CASSPSDRNTEAFF	TGTGCCAGCTCACCTTCCGACAGGAACACTGAAGCTTTCTTT
NA	TRBV3-1/TRBV3-2	TRBJ2-7	NA	CASSQDSIYEQYF	TGTGCCAGCAGCCAAGATTCCATCTACGAGCAGTACTTC
NA	TRBV9	TRBJ2-7	NA	CASSGSTGEQYF	TGTGCCAGCAGCGGAAGTACAGGGGAGCAGTACTTC
NA	TRBV10-3	TRBJ2-2	TRBD1	CAISDFRDRGPGELFF	TGTGCCATCAGCGACTTCCGGGACAGGGGGCCCGGGGAGCTGTTTTTT
NA	TRBV5-1	TRBJ2-1	TRBD1	CASSTGTGIHEQFF	TGCGCCAGCAGCACCGGGACAGGGATCCATGAGCAGTTCTTC
NA	TRBV25-1	TRBJ1-5	NA	CASSESLMNQPQHF	TGTGCCAGCAGTGAATCGCTGATGAATCAGCCCCAGCATTTT
NA	TRBV3-1/TRBV3-2	TRBJ1-3	NA	CASSQSSGNTIYF	TGTGCCAGCAGCCAATCCTCTGGAAACACCATATATTTT